A single sample gave rise to the 9 T cell receptor beta chains below, sequenced in a study of CD8+ T cells in alopecia areata (dated by TCRdb to about 2018). The library was prepared using the immunoSEQ multiplex PCR assay. RNA was extracted from all samples and reverse transcribed into cDNA as template for TCR sequencing. The source is immuneACCESS, and TCRdb retained only in-frame sequences with V and J called. Part of the clones is not carried over; for the studies checked, unresolved V genes explain less than half of this, and the remainder is unexplained. A total of tens of thousands of clones appear in this sample, 60% to 85% of them only once. The ten largest account for under 20% of the sample. Material for sequencing was NKG2D-low CD8+ T cells sorted from blood. Sample cell subset or site, as interpreted from the label and publication: sorted CD8+ NKG2D-low blood T cells. The receptors here all came from a human donor with alopecia areata.

The chain joins TRBV19 to TRBJ2-6; D is unclear. Trimming shortened V by 3 bases and J by 0 bases, and 6 bases separated the two germline ends. The CDR3 totals 15 residues. CDR1 is LNHDA, CDR2 SQIVND, per germline (reference sequence). The CDR3 sequence: CASSISGSGANVLTF. In DNA, the CDR3 is TGTGCCAGTAGTATCTCCGGCTCTGGGGCCAACGTCCTGACTTTC.

The J gene is TRBJ1-2, the V gene TRBV29-1, with no clear D. Germline V lookup: CDR1 SQVTM, CDR2 ANQGSEA. The CDR3 loop spans 13 amino acids. Deletions cut 4 bases from V and 0 bases from J, with 9 bases between. The CDR3 DNA is TGCAGCGTTGGACCTCAAGCTAACTATGGCTACACCTTC. Protein sequence: CSVGPQANYGYTF.

The chain uses TRBV13 and TRBJ2-7, with TRBD2 matching 13 bases. Germline loops: CDR1 PRHDT, CDR2 FYEKMQ (reference sequence). The CDR3 sequence is 17 residues long. V trimming: 4 bases; J trimming: 3 bases; junction bases outside the gene matches: 9. The CDR3 loop reads CASSYGLAGVRDYEQYF. CDR3 bases: TGTGCCAGCAGCTACGGACTAGCGGGAGTCCGTGACTACGAGCAGTACTTC.

A remark on this clone: Other nucleotide sequences in the sample specify the same CDR3. The chain is built from TRBV29-1 and TRBJ1-1; D not resolved. The CDR3 consists of 12 residues. The germline gives CDR1 SQVTM, CDR2 ANQGSEA. The V end was cut by 6 bases, the J end by 0 bases, with 8 bases between. Written as DNA, the CDR3 is TGCAGCGTCACAAAGATGAACACTGAAGCTTTCTTT. Protein sequence: CSVTKMNTEAFF. Combining the CDR3 with reference TRBV29-1 and TRBJ1-1 gives the whole variable domain SAVISQKPSRDICQRGTSLTIQCQVDSQVTMMFWYRQQPGQSLTLIATANQGSEATYESGFVIDKFPISRPNLTFSTLTVSNMSPEDSSIYLCSVTKMNTEAFFGQGTRLTVV.

The chain couples TRBV28 to TRBJ2-4, with D tentatively TRBD2 (6 bases). The germline V gene encodes CDR1 MDHEN and CDR2 SYDVKM. With 6 bases removed from V and 3 bases from J, the gap between germline ends came to 12 bases. CDR3 length equals 14 residues. CDR3 in DNA: TGTGCCAGCAGCCCGGGAGTAGGCAAAAACATTCAGTACTTC. Its translation is CASSPGVGKNIQYF.

This clone turned up a few times. The rearrangement joins TRBV21-1 to TRBJ2-4; the D call of TRBD2 is as the table states it, not checked on the DNA. TRBV21-1 is deemed a pseudogene. The CDR3 is 13 amino acids. This chain's CDR3 is CAGEGSGKNIQYF. The CDR3 DNA is TGTGCCGGGGAGGGGAGCGGCAAAAACATTCAGTACTTC.

J is TRBJ1-2 and V is TRBV19; D is possibly TRBD1 (5 bases). Germline V gene sequence: CDR1 LNHDA, CDR2 SQIVND (reference sequence). Trimming shortened V by 9 bases and J by 0 bases, and 20 bases separated the two germline ends. The CDR3 spans 16 residues. The CDR3 DNA is TGTGCCAGCACTGCAGGGCCGCGACCTTCTAACTATGGCTACACCTTC. It yields the protein CASTAGPRPSNYGYTF.

The V and J genes are TRBV20-1 and TRBJ1-2; unclear D gene. The CDR3 spans 11 residues. Germline values: CDR1 DFQATT, CDR2 SNEGSKA (reference sequence). Trimming pared 1 base from V and 6 bases from J, leaving 6 bases between. The CDR3 loop reads CSARGPDGYTF. The CDR3 region has the DNA TGCAGTGCTAGAGGTCCTGATGGCTACACCTTC.

The rearrangement uses TRBV4-1 and TRBJ1-1; D is perhaps TRBD1 (6 bases). Germline V gives CDR1 MGHRA, CDR2 YSYEKL. The CDR3 covers 14 residues. V was cut by 1 base and J by 2 bases, with 8 bases left in between. CDR3 DNA sequence: TGCGCCAGCAGCCAAGGGACAGCCAACACTGAAGCTTTCTTT. It codes for CASSQGTANTEAFF.